This TCR beta chain was retrieved from a study of T cells expressing NK-cell markers. Study-level information: Sorted CD3+CD56-NKG2C+, CD3+CD56+NKG2C- and CD3+CD56+NKG2C+ T cells were the source of the TCR beta repertoires.

Regarding this clonotype: What it binds is not known.

Findings of the study overall: There remained a lack of clarity about HCMV specificity of expanded NKG2C+ T cell clones. About 1.0-8% of CD8+ T cells in about 6 donors belonged to dominant NKG2C+ clonotypes.

TCRdb reprocessed the 5' RACE reads, with one entry per CDR3 protein and no DNA. This table holds 7,500 to 8,000 distinct CDR3 sequences. Sequences were obtained from blood T cells: a sorted CD56 or NKG2C T cell subset, CD4+ or CD8+ T cells, or bulk PBMC T cells (not recorded which). The source of this sequence is a young man in good health.

The CDR3 protein is CASSLGSAYANYGYTF. The rearrangement joins TRBV5-6 to TRBJ1-2. The germline V gene encodes CDR1 SGHDT and CDR2 YYEEEE. This CDR3 comprises 16 residues.